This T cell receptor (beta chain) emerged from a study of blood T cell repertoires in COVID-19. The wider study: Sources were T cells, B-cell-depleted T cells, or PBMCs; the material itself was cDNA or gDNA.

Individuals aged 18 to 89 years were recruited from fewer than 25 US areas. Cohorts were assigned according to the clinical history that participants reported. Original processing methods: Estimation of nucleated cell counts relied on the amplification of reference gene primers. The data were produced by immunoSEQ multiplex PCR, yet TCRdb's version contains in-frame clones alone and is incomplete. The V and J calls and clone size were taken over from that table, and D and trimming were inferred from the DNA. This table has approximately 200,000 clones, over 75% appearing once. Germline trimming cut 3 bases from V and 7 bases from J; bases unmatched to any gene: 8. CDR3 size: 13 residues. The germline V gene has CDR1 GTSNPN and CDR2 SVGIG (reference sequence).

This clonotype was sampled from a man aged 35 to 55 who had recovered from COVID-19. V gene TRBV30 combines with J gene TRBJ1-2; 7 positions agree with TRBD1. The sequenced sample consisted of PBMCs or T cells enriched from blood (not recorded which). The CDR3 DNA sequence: TGTGCCTGGAGGGCGGACAGGAGGGGTGGCTACACCTTC. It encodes CAWRADRRGGYTF.